This T cell receptor (beta chain) is from a study of OX40 agonist ivuxolimab in advanced cancers. General study results and limits: The antigen specificity of the peripheral T cells (those that were expanded) was not determined.

A remark on this clone: Its antigen is unidentified.

Repertoires were generated with immunoSEQ multiplex PCR, while TCRdb's copy carries only in-frame clones and drops some. The repertoire holds 53,000 or so clones, with roughly 80% as singletons. With 3 bases clipped from V and 7 bases from J, the junction kept 9 bases outside the gene matches. This CDR3 contains 16 residues. Looked up from germline, CDR1 is MGHDK and CDR2 is SYGVNS. The receptor comes from an adult with an advanced solid tumor such as melanoma, head and neck, liver or kidney cancer. This specimen consisted of CD4+ or CD8+ T cells sorted from blood, obtained in a trial of the OX40 agonist ivuxolimab. The gene calls are TRBV25-1 and TRBJ2-2; 9 bases align to TRBD1. The CDR3 DNA sequence: TGTGCCAGCAGTGAGTCCGGGACAGGGCAGGTCGGGGAGCTGTTTTTT. Amino acid sequence: CASSESGTGQVGELFF.